These T cell receptor beta chains were read from a single sample in a study of blood T cell repertoires in COVID-19. The repertoire was sequenced with immunoSEQ multiplex PCR; TCRdb's copy has only in-frame clones and lacks some. The sample shows some 250,000 clones, about 85% of them seen only once. The sequenced material came from peripheral blood. The source is a man aged 25 to 40 who had recovered from COVID-19. Each CDR3 is given with its conserved first and last residue. D genes are given only for firm matches. Only some rows state a clone size, as once, few, many or a class for expanded clones.

len,d_gene,abundance,v_gene,j_gene,CDR3nt,CDR3aa
15,TRBD1,-,TRBV19,TRBJ2-1,TGTGCCAGTAGTATAGGACAGGGGGCGAACAATGAGCAGTTCTTC,CASSIGQGANNEQFF
17,TRBD1,-,TRBV27,TRBJ2-6,TGTGCCAGCAGCCGGGGACAGGGGGCTTCTGGGGCCAACGTCCTGACTTTC,CASSRGQGASGANVLTF
13,-,-,TRBV11-3,TRBJ1-1,TGTGCCAGCAGCACGGTTGGGAACACTGAAGCTTTCTTT,CASSTVGNTEAFF
15,-,-,TRBV18,TRBJ2-2,TGTGCCAGCTCACCACCCGCGGGGAACACCGGGGAGCTGTTTTTT,CASSPPAGNTGELFF
16,-,-,TRBV11-2,TRBJ2-7,TGTGCCAGCAGCTTACTGGGGGGATCCCTAGGCAACGAGCAGTACTTC,CASSLLGGSLGNEQYF
13,-,-,TRBV2,TRBJ1-5,TGTGCCAGCAGTGATCCGGGGGTTCAGCCCCAGCATTTT,CASSDPGVQPQHF
15,-,-,TRBV4-1,TRBJ1-2,TGCGCCAGCAGCCAAGATACGGCAGGGAGGTATGGCTACACCTTC,CASSQDTAGRYGYTF
12,-,once,TRBV2,TRBJ1-2,TGTGCCAGACAGGATCCTAACTATGGCTACACCTTC,CARQDPNYGYTF
14,TRBD2,few,TRBV5-4,TRBJ2-5,TGTGCCAGCAGCACCCGGACTAGAGTGGAGACCCAGTACTTC,CASSTRTRVETQYF
15,-,-,TRBV5-6,TRBJ2-6,TGTGCCAGCAGCTTCAGGCCCTCTGGGGCCAACGTCCTGACTTTC,CASSFRPSGANVLTF
15,-,-,TRBV13,TRBJ1-1,TGTGCCAGCAGCTTAGAATCGGGGGGCGGCACTGAAGCTTTCTTT,CASSLESGGGTEAFF
13,-,-,TRBV7-8,TRBJ2-1,TGTGCCAGCAGCTTAGTTGCGGGGAATGAGCAGTTCTTC,CASSLVAGNEQFF
16,TRBD2,once,TRBV25-1,TRBJ2-1,TGTGCCAGCAGTGAGACTAGCGGGGGAACCTACAATGAGCAGTTCTTC,CASSETSGGTYNEQFF
14,TRBD1,-,TRBV28,TRBJ1-5,TGTGCCAGCAAGAGACAGGGCTGGACTCAGCCCCAGCATTTT,CASKRQGWTQPQHF
13,-,-,TRBV5-6,TRBJ1-4,TGTGCCAGCAGCTTGGACAGAGGGGAAAAACTGTTTTTT,CASSLDRGEKLFF
14,-,-,TRBV5-1,TRBJ2-5,TGCGCCAGCGCGGACAGCAAGGGGTCGGAGACCCAGTACTTC,CASADSKGSETQYF
15,TRBD1,-,TRBV27,TRBJ1-1,TGTGCCAGCAGTTTAGAACAGGGGGGGAACACTGAAGCTTTCTTT,CASSLEQGGNTEAFF
12,-,-,TRBV7-3,TRBJ2-3,TGTGCCAGCAGCTTAGGCATGTGGCCTCAGTATTTT,CASSLGMWPQYF
16,-,-,TRBV7-9,TRBJ2-2,TGTGCCAGCAGCAATGGGCAGGGGTCGATTTCCGGGGAGCTGTTTTTT,CASSNGQGSISGELFF
17,TRBD1,-,TRBV18,TRBJ1-2,TGTGCCAGCTCACCACCCATCCCGGGACAGGGCCCTAGGGGCTACACCTTC,CASSPPIPGQGPRGYTF
15,-,-,TRBV3-1/TRBV3-2,TRBJ1-5,TGTGCCAGCAGCCGACTACAGGGCCCCAATCAGCCCCAGCATTTT,CASSRLQGPNQPQHF
15,-,-,TRBV11-2,TRBJ1-1,TGTGCCAGCAGCTTAGATCCAGGGGACGCCACTGAAGCTTTCTTT,CASSLDPGDATEAFF